Listed below are T cell receptor beta chains from one sample, sequenced in a study of patients and donors after allogeneic stem cell transplantation. TCRdb itself ran the RT-PCR reads through MiXCR, one entry per CDR3 protein. Of about 960,000 distinct CDR3 sequences listed, roughly 17% were seen once; the top ten hold roughly 6%. The sample comprised blood, either unsorted or a sorted T cell fraction (not recorded which). These receptor sequences come from a human donor who was either an allogeneic HSCT recipient or a stem cell or donor lymphocyte infusion donor (not recorded which). It is not recorded whose cells these are; they may come from a transplant donor. Each CDR3 is given with its conserved first and last residue. Each record gives: V gene, D gene, J gene, clone size, CDR3 DNA, CDR3 protein. The D gene is left open where the match is weak. Clone size is not always given. Where it is, it says once, few, many or a class for expanded clones.

TRBV6-1	.	TRBJ1-5	.	TGTGCCAGCAGTGAAAGTCAGACAGTTATCCAGCCCCAGCATTTT	CASSESQTVIQPQHF
TRBV5-1	TRBD1	TRBJ2-7	few	TGCGCCAGCAGCCGGTGGGGACAGGGTATGGACGAGCAGTACTTC	CASSRWGQGMDEQYF
TRBV27	TRBD1	TRBJ2-7	few	TGTGCCAGCAATTTTACAGGGGCTATAGGCTCCTACGAGCAGTACTTC	CASNFTGAIGSYEQYF
TRBV4-2	.	TRBJ1-2	.	TGTGCCAGCCTTAGATCGGCAGGGTCGAACTATGGCTACACCTTC	CASLRSAGSNYGYTF
TRBV12-5	.	TRBJ2-1	.	TGTGCTAGTGGGGATTATGAGCAGTTCTTC	CASGDYEQFF
TRBV9	.	TRBJ2-5	.	TGTGCCAGCAGCGTAGCGACGGGACACCGCCAAGAGACCCAGTACTTC	CASSVATGHRQETQYF
TRBV11-2	TRBD2	TRBJ2-5	.	TGTGCCAGCAGTAACCGACTAGCGGGAGCCCAAGAGACCCAGTACTTC	CASSNRLAGAQETQYF
TRBV4-1	.	TRBJ2-7	.	TGCGCCAGCAGCCAAGTTGGAGGTCGGGGCTCCTACGAGCAGTACTTC	CASSQVGGRGSYEQYF
TRBV7-2	.	TRBJ2-7	few	TGTGCCAGCAGCCCGCAGACTGACTACGAGCAGTACTTC	CASSPQTDYEQYF
TRBV20-1	TRBD2	TRBJ2-7	.	TGCAGTGCTAGAGTGGTCGGGCGGGAGAGGATCCACGAGCAGTACTTC	CSARVVGRERIHEQYF
TRBV12-3/TRBV12-4	.	TRBJ1-5	.	TGTGCCAGCAAGTATGCGGGGAATCAGCCCCAGCATTTT	CASKYAGNQPQHF
TRBV6-2/TRBV6-3	.	TRBJ2-7	.	TGTGCCAGCACCTCCCGTCGGGTTGGCTACGAGCAGTACTTC	CASTSRRVGYEQYF
TRBV24-1	.	TRBJ2-5	.	TGTGCCACCAGTGATTCGGACAGCCTCCAAGAGACCCAGTACTTC	CATSDSDSLQETQYF
TRBV20-1	.	TRBJ2-4	.	TGCAGTGCTAGAGAAGGCGTTGCCGGAGCCAAAAACATTCAGTACTTC	CSAREGVAGAKNIQYF
TRBV5-6	TRBD1	TRBJ2-2	.	TGTGCCAGCAGCTCCGGGACAGGGGGCCCCGGGGAGCTGTTTTTT	CASSSGTGGPGELFF
TRBV2	TRBD1	TRBJ1-2	.	TGTGCCAGATCGACAGGGGCTCAAGGTGGCTACACCTTC	CARSTGAQGGYTF
TRBV5-1	TRBD1	TRBJ2-1	.	TGCGCCAGCAGCTTGGGGGCCGGACAGGCCTACAATGAGCAGTTCTTC	CASSLGAGQAYNEQFF
TRBV12-3/TRBV12-4	.	TRBJ2-1	.	TGTGCCAGCAGCCTTCGACACCAGCAGTTCTTC	CASSLRHQQFF
TRBV29-1	.	TRBJ2-7	.	TGCAGCGTTGAGGTAGGGAAAATAACCTACGAGCAGTACTTC	CSVEVGKITYEQYF
TRBV20-1	.	TRBJ2-3	.	TGCAGTGCTAGAGGACCAAGTCCAAGCACAGATACGCAGTATTTT	CSARGPSPSTDTQYF
TRBV7-2	.	TRBJ2-1	.	TGTGCCAGCAGCAGACCACCTGGCAATGAGCAGTTCTTC	CASSRPPGNEQFF
TRBV6-5	.	TRBJ1-1	.	TGTGCCAGCAGTTACTCGCGGACCAAAACTGAAGCTTTCTTT	CASSYSRTKTEAFF
TRBV28	.	TRBJ2-7	.	TGTGCCAGCAGTTCGGCGTCTGACGAGCAGTACTTC	CASSSASDEQYF
TRBV12-3/TRBV12-4	TRBD1	TRBJ1-5	few	TGTGCCAGCAGTAAAGGGACAGTCCGGACCAATCAGCCCCAGCATTTT	CASSKGTVRTNQPQHF
TRBV15	.	TRBJ2-3	.	TGTGCCACCAGCAGCGGGCGGGATACGCAGTATTTT	CATSSGRDTQYF
TRBV4-2	.	TRBJ1-1	few	TGTGCCAGCAGCCCAAGGGCGCGATTGGAGAACACTGAAGCTTTCTTT	CASSPRARLENTEAFF
TRBV20-1	.	TRBJ2-1	many	TGCAGTGCTAGGCCTCCCCAACGTAACCCCCACAATGAGCAGTTCTTC	CSARPPQRNPHNEQFF
TRBV24-1	TRBD1	TRBJ2-5	.	TGTGCCACCAGTGGAGATTTTCAGGGGGAAGAGACCCAGTACTTC	CATSGDFQGEETQYF
TRBV4-2	TRBD2	TRBJ2-1	.	TGTGCCAGCAGCCTCCAGAGGCAGCGGGGGAACTCCTACAATGAGCAGTTCTTC	CASSLQRQRGNSYNEQFF
TRBV12-3/TRBV12-4	TRBD1	TRBJ1-1	.	TGTGCCAGCAGTCAACAGCAGGGGACAGTGAACACTGAAGCTTTCTTT	CASSQQQGTVNTEAFF
TRBV7-9	TRBD1	TRBJ2-7	.	TGTGCCAGCAGCGCGAGGGACAGGGGACGTTACGAGCAGTACTTC	CASSARDRGRYEQYF
TRBV14	TRBD1	TRBJ2-6	.	TGTGCCAGCAGCCACCGGACAGGACAGGGCTCTGGGGCCAACGTCCTGACTTTC	CASSHRTGQGSGANVLTF
TRBV9	.	TRBJ2-5	.	TGTGCCAGCAGCTTACAAGATGAGACCCAGTACTTC	CASSLQDETQYF
TRBV10-3	.	TRBJ2-2	.	TGTGCCATCAGGCGGACGGTTAACACCGGGGAGCTGTTTTTT	CAIRRTVNTGELFF
TRBV4-1	TRBD2	TRBJ2-7	few	TGCGCCAGCAGCCATATGACTAGCGGGTCCTCCTACGAGCAGTACTTC	CASSHMTSGSSYEQYF
TRBV7-3	.	TRBJ2-2	few	TGTGCCAGCAGCTTAAAAGGGGCGGGGACAGCTAACACCGGGGAGCTGTTTTTT	CASSLKGAGTANTGELFF
TRBV6-6	.	TRBJ2-3	few	TGTGCCAGCAGAAGAGGATTGGATACGCAGTATTTT	CASRRGLDTQYF
TRBV10-3	TRBD2	TRBJ2-2	.	TGTGCCATGAGCGGGAGAGTTAGCACCGGGGAGCTGTTTTTT	CAMSGRVSTGELFF
TRBV4-2	TRBD1	TRBJ2-1	.	TGTGCCAGCAACGGGGACAGTTCCTACAATGAGCAGTTCTTC	CASNGDSSYNEQFF
TRBV4-1	.	TRBJ2-3	.	TGCGCCAGCAGCCGCTTTGTCCGGGCAGATACGCAGTATTTT	CASSRFVRADTQYF
TRBV4-2	.	TRBJ1-2	.	TGTGCCAGCAACCAAGATGGAACAGCCATCTATGGCTACACCTTC	CASNQDGTAIYGYTF
TRBV7-6	TRBD1	TRBJ2-5	.	TGTGCCAGCACCGACCGAACCAGGGGGCAAGAGACCCAGTACTTC	CASTDRTRGQETQYF
TRBV4-2	TRBD2	TRBJ2-7	few	TGTGCCAGCAGCCAGGCCCCCGGGGGGTATAGGAGCCACGAGCAGTACTTC	CASSQAPGGYRSHEQYF
TRBV30	TRBD1	TRBJ2-3	.	TGTGCCTGGAGTGCCCCGGGACAGGGCACAGATACGCAGTATTTT	CAWSAPGQGTDTQYF
TRBV7-6	TRBD1	TRBJ1-1	.	TGTGCCAGCAGCTTAGCGAAAGGGGGCCACACTGAAGCTTTCTTT	CASSLAKGGHTEAFF
TRBV18	TRBD1	TRBJ1-6	.	TGTGCCAGCTCACAACAGGGGGCGCGGAATTCACCCCTCCACTTT	CASSQQGARNSPLHF
TRBV20-1	.	TRBJ2-3	few	TGCAGTGCTAGAGATCAAACAGATACGCAGTATTTT	CSARDQTDTQYF
TRBV6-1	TRBD1	TRBJ1-3	few	TGTGCCAGCAGGGCAGGGGGAGGACAGGGGGCTCGTGGAAACACCATATATTTT	CASRAGGGQGARGNTIYF
TRBV7-2	.	TRBJ2-3	once	TGTGCCAGCAGCTACAGGACGTACCGAGCCGGGGCAGATACGCAGTATTTT	CASSYRTYRAGADTQYF